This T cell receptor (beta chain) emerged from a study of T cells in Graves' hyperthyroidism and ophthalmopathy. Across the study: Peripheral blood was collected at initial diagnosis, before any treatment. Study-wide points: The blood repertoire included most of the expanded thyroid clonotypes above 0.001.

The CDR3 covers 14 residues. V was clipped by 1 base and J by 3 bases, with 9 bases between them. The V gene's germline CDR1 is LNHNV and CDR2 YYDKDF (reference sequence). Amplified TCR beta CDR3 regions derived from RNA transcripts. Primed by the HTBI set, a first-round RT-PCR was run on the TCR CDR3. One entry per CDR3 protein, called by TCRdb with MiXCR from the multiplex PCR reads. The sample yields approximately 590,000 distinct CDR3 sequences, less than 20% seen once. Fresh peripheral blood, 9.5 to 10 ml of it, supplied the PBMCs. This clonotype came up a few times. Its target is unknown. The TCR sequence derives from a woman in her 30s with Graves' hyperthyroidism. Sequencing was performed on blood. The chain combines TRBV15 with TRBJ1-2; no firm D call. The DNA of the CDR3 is TGTGCCACCAGCAGAGGTCCGCAAGACTATGGCTACACCTTC. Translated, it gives CATSRGPQDYGYTF. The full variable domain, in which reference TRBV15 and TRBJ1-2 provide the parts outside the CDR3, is DAMVIQNPRYQVTQFGKPVTLSCSQTLNHNVMYWYQQKSSQAPKLLFHYYDKDFNNEADTPDNFQSRRPNTSFCFLDIRSPGLGDTAMYLCATSRGPQDYGYTFGSGTRLTVV.